The sequence of this T cell receptor beta chain was determined in a study of blood T cells in healthy people across ages. The CDR3 spans 14 residues. V shed 4 bases and J shed 2 bases, with 12 bases lying between them. CDR1 MNHNS and CDR2 SASEGT come from the germline V gene. On this clonotype itself: As yet, its antigen is unknown.

Study outcomes and limitations: Across samples, TCR beta diversity tracked strongly with naive T cell percentage. Per-million-T-cell TCR beta diversity fell roughly linearly with age.

Sample-barcoded 5' priming and a J-beta primer mix drove a second PCR of roughly 6 to 12 cycles. TCRdb reanalysed the 5' RACE reads using MiXCR and keeps one entry per CDR3 protein. The table lists 910,000 or so distinct CDR3 sequences, just over 50% of them singletons, with over 20% in the top ten. This chain connects TRBV6-1 to TRBJ2-7, with unresolved D. The source of this sequence is a woman aged 55 to 70 in good health. Sequenced input: blood. CDR3 nucleotides: TGTGCCAGCAGTGGATTCAGCCATGCCTACGAGCAGTACTTC. This codes for CASSGFSHAYEQYF.